This TCR beta chain is drawn from a study of T cell repertoires and HLA-DP antigens. Study information: Transduced HeLa cells presented HLA-DP to CD4+ T cells. Donors were two male and one female, aged 18-to-29 to 60-to-69. Pre-culture CD4+ samples used roughly 1,200 ng DNA versus about 220 ng for CD137+CD4+ sorts.

J lost 7 bases, V lost 4 bases, and 10 bases had no gene match. This CDR3 spans 14 amino acids. CDR1 is SGHRS, CDR2 YFSETQ, per germline. A remark on this clone: The antigen is undetermined.

CD4+ T cells, purified by negative selection, averaged roughly 98% purity. Using immunoSEQ multiplex PCR, the repertoire was profiled, and TCRdb retains in-frame clones only, with some absent. The table includes 85,000 to 90,000 clones, roughly 86% detected once. What was sequenced was CD4+ T cells from PBMCs. The sequence came from a man over 45 in good health and CMV-seronegative. This chain connects TRBV5-1 to TRBJ2-7; 8 nucleotides agree with TRBD1. CDR3 sequence: CASSPGQGGGEQYF. In DNA form, the CDR3 reads TGCGCCAGCAGCCCAGGACAGGGCGGAGGGGAGCAGTACTTC.